This is a list of T cell receptor beta chains from one sample in a study of CD8+ T cells in alopecia areata. The data were produced by immunoSEQ multiplex PCR, yet TCRdb's version contains in-frame clones alone and is incomplete. The data hold 110,000 or so clones, with 45% to 65% observed a single time. This specimen consisted of CD4+ T cells sorted from blood, obtained at week 24, from a patient treated with tofacitinib. These TCRs come from a human donor with alopecia areata. CDR3s include the opening cysteine and the closing phenylalanine or tryptophan. A D gene is named only where the DNA matches it firmly. Clone size is given for some rows only: seen once, a few or many times, or a class if the clone is expanded.

>TRBV9|.|TRBJ2-4|.
CASSVGAASNIQYF
>TRBV5-6|.|TRBJ2-7|.
CASSLEGMAYEQYF
>TRBV25-1|.|TRBJ1-6|.
CASTRAKTGNSPLHF
>TRBV30|.|TRBJ1-1|TRBD1
CAWSPQGGSKAFF
>TRBV7-9|.|TRBJ1-6|TRBD1
CASTSGQVNSPLHF
>TRBV6-6|once|.|.
CASFDREPPYEQYF
>TRBV7-9|few|TRBJ2-3|.
CASSLAGLRNTQYF
>TRBV6-6|.|TRBJ2-2|.
CASSPTAPNTGELFF
>TRBV4-3|.|TRBJ2-6|TRBD1
CASSQDGTGVSGANVLTF
>TRBV12-5|.|TRBJ1-2|.
CASGLVPAGGYTF
>TRBV25-1|.|TRBJ1-4|.
CASSGAQGTTNEKLFF
>TRBV14|.|TRBJ2-5|.
CASSRGGPAETQYF
>TRBV5-1|.|TRBJ2-5|.
CASGWGSQETQYF
>TRBV5-1|.|TRBJ1-1|.
CASSFTGRAEAFF
>TRBV4-2|.|TRBJ1-2|.
CASSQDWGDFYGYTF
>TRBV5-6|.|TRBJ1-2|.
CASSLGGYGYTF
>TRBV19|.|TRBJ1-2|.
CASSIAETAGRAGYTF
>TRBV29-1|.|TRBJ2-7|TRBD1
CSVITGTGGDEQYF
>TRBV30|.|TRBJ1-3|.
CAWSVPLGGSGNTIYF
>TRBV29-1|.|TRBJ2-5|.
CSVEGGPIGTQYF
>TRBV30|.|TRBJ2-3|.
CAWTLDGGDTQYF
>TRBV29-1|once|TRBJ1-2|TRBD1
CSVGGTGKSLYGYTF
>TRBV7-2|.|TRBJ2-2|.
CASNGQYTGELFF
>TRBV30|.|TRBJ2-1|.
CASNLRDGYNEQFF
>TRBV7-2|few|TRBJ1-3|.
CASSLGQTISGNTIYF
>TRBV15|.|TRBJ2-7|.
CATSRDLGPYEQYF
>TRBV29-1|.|TRBJ1-5|.
CSVVEGGDSNQPQHF
>TRBV4-1|.|TRBJ2-7|.
CASSQEPPSWGAYEQYF
>TRBV5-6|few|TRBJ2-4|.
CASSLGGTNIQYF
>TRBV28|few|TRBJ1-1|.
CASRRNTEAFF
>TRBV19|.|TRBJ2-3|.
CASSIVGVPDTQYF
>TRBV5-6|.|TRBJ1-5|.
CASSLGVFNQPQHF
>TRBV15|.|TRBJ2-4|TRBD1
CATSTRTGGNIQYF
>TRBV2|.|TRBJ2-3|.
CASTRLADTQYF
>TRBV7-9|.|TRBJ1-3|.
CASSPTGNTIYF
>TRBV5-1|.|TRBJ2-3|TRBD2
CASSSGLADTDTQYF
>TRBV5-1|few|TRBJ1-1|.
CASSTGTGEAFF
>TRBV5-1|.|TRBJ2-1|TRBD1
CASSARTGLDEQFF
>TRBV5-1|.|TRBJ2-1|TRBD2
CASRLAGGGSSYNEQFF
>TRBV7-2|.|TRBJ1-5|.
CASSFAKDQPQHF
>TRBV29-1|.|TRBJ1-1|.
CKVDSSNTEAFF
>TRBV9|.|TRBJ2-5|.
CASSFTTNSQETQYF
>TRBV6-1|.|TRBJ2-5|TRBD1
CASSEAFGRGQETQYF
>TRBV29-1|few|TRBJ1-3|.
CSASDSTGNTIYF
>TRBV6-1|few|TRBJ2-5|.
CASSGYLFQETQYF
>TRBV29-1|.|TRBJ1-2|.
CSVEDDRAHGYTF
>TRBV19|.|TRBJ2-7|.
CASSSLGYEQYF